One sample yielded the 29 T cell receptor beta chains listed below, sequenced in a study of T cells in localized non-small cell lung cancer. The repertoire was sequenced with immunoSEQ multiplex PCR; TCRdb's copy has only in-frame clones and lacks some. Counted here are 55,000 or so clones, over 70% occurring once; the ten biggest clones make up approximately 4%. The sample in question was PBMCs, obtained before any cancer treatment. The receptors come from a woman aged 40-70 years with stage II lung adenocarcinoma.

This clone was counted only a few times. The chain has TRBV5-1 and TRBJ1-4; tentative D call: TRBD1 (5 bases). This CDR3 is built from 14 residues. Germline CDR1 and CDR2: SGHRS and YFSETQ. Trimming left V 5 bases short and J 2 bases short, with 10 bases between. In nucleotides, the CDR3 is TGCGCCAGCAGGAGTTGGGACACTAATGAAAAACTGTTTTTT. Translation: CASRSWDTNEKLFF.

The chain employs TRBV7-9 and TRBJ2-2; D gene unclear. CDR1 is SEHNR and CDR2 is FQNEAQ in the germline V gene (reference sequence). CDR3 length: 13 residues. V shed 5 bases and J shed 2 bases, with 6 bases lying between them. CDR3 protein: CASSVLNTGELFF. The CDR3, as DNA: TGTGCCAGCAGCGTACTTAACACCGGGGAGCTGTTTTTT.

The J gene is TRBJ1-5, the V gene TRBV18; TRBD1 is a possible D gene (5 bases). Trimming stripped 6 bases from V and 3 bases from J, with 15 bases between. CDR3 length: 15 residues. From germline, CDR1 is KGHSH and CDR2 LQKENI. CDR3 residues: CASSLSGQNNQPQHF. The CDR3 nucleotides are TGTGCCAGCTCCCTAAGCGGACAAAACAATCAGCCCCAGCATTTT. Looking up the rest from reference TRBV18 and TRBJ1-5 gives the full variable domain: NAGVMQNPRHLVRRRGQEARLRCSPMKGHSHVYWYRQLPEEGLKFMVYLQKENIIDESGMPKERFSAEFPKEGPSILRIQQVVRGDSAAYFCASSLSGQNNQPQHFGDGTRLSIL.

The chain links TRBV27 to TRBJ1-1; D unresolved. This CDR3 has 17 residues. Germline-derived CDR1 and CDR2 are MNHEY and SMNVEV (reference sequence). V was pared by 4 bases and J by 2 bases, with 20 bases between. For the CDR3, the DNA is TGTGCCAGCAGTTCCCCCCGCCTGGGAGAGATTAACACTGAAGCTTTCTTT. Translating gives CASSSPRLGEINTEAFF.

As DNA, the CDR3 is TGTGCCAGCAGCGTAGCAGGGGCTGGAAACACCATATATTTT. As protein: CASSVAGAGNTIYF. The chain combines TRBV9 with TRBJ1-3; D perhaps matches TRBD1 (6 bases). Germline V lookup: CDR1 SGDLS, CDR2 YYNGEE. The CDR3 length is 14 residues. Deletions cut 0 bases from V and 2 bases from J, with 6 bases between.

The chain has TRBV7-2 and TRBJ2-1; possible D gene TRBD1, 6 bases. V shed 1 base and J shed 4 bases, with 11 bases lying between them. This CDR3 is built from 15 residues. Germline-derived CDR1 and CDR2 are SGHTA and FQGNSA. The CDR3 bases are TGTGCCAGCAGCTTAGATTGGACAGCGTACAATGAGCAGTTCTTC. This codes for CASSLDWTAYNEQFF.

The gene calls are TRBV9 and TRBJ2-5; maybe TRBD1 (6 bases). The germline CDR1 and CDR2 sequences are SGDLS and YYNGEE. This CDR3 spans 14 amino acids. Trimming took 4 bases from V and 5 from J, leaving 15 bases between them. The CDR3 DNA reads TGTGCCAGCAGCCCTGGACAGTTGGGGGAGACCCAGTACTTC. Amino acids: CASSPGQLGETQYF. Based on the CDR3 plus reference TRBV9 and TRBJ2-5, the full variable domain is DSGVTQTPKHLITATGQRVTLRCSPRSGDLSVYWYQQSLDQGLQFLIQYYNGEERAKGNILERFSAQQFPDLHSELNLSSLELGDSALYFCASSPGQLGETQYFGPGTRLLVL.

V is TRBV29-1 and J is TRBJ1-1; no clear D. The V end lost 1 base, the J end lost 5 bases, and 5 bases lay between the germline ends. The CDR3 is made up of 11 amino acids. Germline V gene lookup returns CDR1 SQVTM and CDR2 ANQGSEA. CDR3 sequence: CSVEVGTEAFF. Written as DNA, the CDR3 is TGCAGCGTTGAAGTTGGGACTGAAGCTTTCTTT.

This chain connects TRBV7-2 to TRBJ1-6, with D hard to call. CDR1 and CDR2 (germline): SGHTA, FQGNSA. Trimming took off 10 bases at V and 0 bases at J, with 13 bases between the two ends. The CDR3 is made up of 15 amino acids. Here the CDR3 reads CAILGESSYNSPLHF. The CDR3 region has the DNA TGTGCCATCCTCGGGGAGAGCTCCTATAATTCACCCCTCCACTTT.

V and J are TRBV18 and TRBJ1-1; D remains ambiguous. The CDR3 length is 13 residues. Trimming took off 6 bases at V and 0 bases at J, with 8 bases between the two ends. From germline, CDR1 is KGHSH and CDR2 LQKENI. DNA of the CDR3: TGTGCCAGCTCTCCCACGCTGAACACTGAAGCTTTCTTT. Translated, it gives CASSPTLNTEAFF. The full variable domain, rest sourced from reference TRBV18 and TRBJ1-1, is NAGVMQNPRHLVRRRGQEARLRCSPMKGHSHVYWYRQLPEEGLKFMVYLQKENIIDESGMPKERFSAEFPKEGPSILRIQQVVRGDSAAYFCASSPTLNTEAFFGQGTRLTVV.

The chain uses TRBV10-3 and TRBJ1-2; 8 nucleotides match TRBD1. V dropped 7 bases and J dropped 8; count of bases not matched to a gene: 9. The germline gives CDR1 ENHRY, CDR2 SYGVKD. There are 13 residues in the CDR3. CDR3: CAITGGLAGGYTF. The DNA of the CDR3 is TGTGCCATCACAGGGGGCCTTGCAGGAGGCTACACCTTC.

V and J are TRBV27 and TRBJ1-5; 12 positions match TRBD1. CDR1 MNHEY and CDR2 SMNVEV come from the germline V gene (reference sequence). The CDR3 runs 16 residues. J lost 7 bases, V lost 5 bases, and 9 bases had no gene match. The CDR3 loop is CASSPLGDRGRQPQHF. CDR3 DNA sequence: TGTGCCAGCAGTCCCCTTGGGGACAGGGGGCGACAGCCCCAGCATTTT.

The V call is TRBV29-1, the J call TRBJ2-5, with D possibly matching TRBD2 (7 bases). The germline V gene encodes CDR1 SQVTM and CDR2 ANQGSEA. This CDR3 is 15 amino acids long. Deletions cut 3 bases from V and 5 bases from J, with 19 bases between. Here the CDR3 reads CSVDWRPRGAETQYF. CDR3 in DNA: TGCAGCGTTGATTGGAGACCTCGGGGGGCCGAGACCCAGTACTTC.

The chain carries TRBV6-5 and TRBJ1-2; D not certain. The CDR3 consists of 15 residues. CDR1 MNHEY and CDR2 SVGAGI come from the germline V gene. V was pared by 6 bases and J by 5 bases, with 19 bases between. The CDR3 bases are TGTGCCAGCAGAACCCCCTCGGAGTATCGGTATGGCTACACCTTC. Residues: CASRTPSEYRYGYTF.

The chain employs TRBV19 and TRBJ2-1, with D maybe TRBD2 (5 bases). Per the germline V gene, CDR1 is LNHDA and CDR2 is SQIVND (reference sequence). The CDR3 runs to 14 residues. The V end was cut by 7 bases, the J end by 0 bases, with 10 bases between. The CDR3 DNA is TGTGCCAGTACTCCCGGGGTCTCCTACAATGAGCAGTTCTTC. This codes for CASTPGVSYNEQFF. Variable domain in full (rest from reference TRBV19 and TRBJ2-1): DGGITQSPKYLFRKEGQNVTLSCEQNLNHDAMYWYRQDPGQGLRLIYYSQIVNDFQKGDIAEGYSVSREKKESFPLTVTSAQKNPTAFYLCASTPGVSYNEQFFGPGTRLTVL.

The J gene is TRBJ2-2, the V gene TRBV10-1, with D unclear. Trimming stripped 0 bases from V and 5 bases from J, with 7 bases between. From germline, CDR1 is WNHNN and CDR2 SYGVQD (reference sequence). The CDR3 covers 14 residues. The CDR3 sequence: CASSESLTTGELFF. The CDR3, as DNA: TGCGCCAGCAGTGAGTCTTTGACTACCGGGGAGCTGTTTTTT.

The J gene is TRBJ2-4, the V gene TRBV27; D gene uncertain. V was pared by 6 bases and J by 9 bases, with 18 bases between. The CDR3 is made up of 14 amino acids. Per germline, CDR1 MNHEY and CDR2 SMNVEV (reference sequence). In nucleotides, the CDR3 is TGTGCCAGCAGCACTACCGACAATCGAGTCATTCAGTACTTC. Protein product: CASSTTDNRVIQYF.

This rearrangement joins TRBV7-6 to TRBJ2-1; no clear D. The CDR3 is 16 amino acids. CDR1 and CDR2 (germline): SGHVS, FNYEAQ. V lost 4 bases and J lost 0, with 13 bases in between. This CDR3 reads CASSYPTDSSYNEQFF. The CDR3 region has the DNA TGTGCCAGCAGCTACCCGACCGATAGCTCCTACAATGAGCAGTTCTTC.

This rearrangement joins TRBV5-6 to TRBJ1-6; D is unclear. CDR3 size: 15 residues. Trimming removed 0 bases at V and 7 bases at J, with 11 bases between. Germline CDR1 reads SGHDT; CDR2 reads YYEEEE. CDR3 DNA: TGTGCCAGCAGCTTGGGACAAATAGAAAATTCACCCCTCCACTTT. Translating gives CASSLGQIENSPLHF. The complete variable domain, with remaining parts taken from reference TRBV5-6 and TRBJ1-6, reads DAGVTQSPTHLIKTRGQQVTLRCSPKSGHDTVSWYQQALGQGPQFIFQYYEEEERQRGNFPDRFSGHQFPNYSSELNVNALLLGDSALYLCASSLGQIENSPLHFGNGTRLTVT.

The rearrangement joins TRBV7-9 to TRBJ2-1; 16 bases fit TRBD2. This CDR3 region has 15 residues. Losses at the gene ends were 5 bases for V and 8 bases for J; bases not matched to a gene: 3. Germline CDR1 is SEHNR and CDR2 is FQNEAQ (reference sequence). The CDR3 loop is CASSQGLAGGHEQFF. The CDR3 nucleotides are TGTGCCAGCAGCCAGGGACTAGCGGGGGGGCATGAGCAGTTCTTC.

This clone appeared once. The genes are TRBV5-1 and TRBJ1-5; D call uncertain. The CDR3 length is 14 residues. V dropped 0 bases and J dropped 5 bases, with 9 bases sitting between them. The V gene's germline CDR1 is SGHRS and CDR2 YFSETQ. CDR3 in amino acids: CASSLAGIDQPQHF. The CDR3 DNA reads TGCGCCAGCAGCTTGGCGGGTATCGATCAGCCCCAGCATTTT.

The chain couples TRBV7-2 to TRBJ1-1; no firm D call. The germline CDR1 and CDR2 sequences are SGHTA and FQGNSA. Trimming took off 5 bases at V and 1 base at J, with 11 bases between the two ends. This CDR3 has 14 amino acids. CDR3 coding DNA: TGTGCCAGCAGCCCACGTTGGGGGAACACTGAAGCTTTCTTT. It encodes CASSPRWGNTEAFF. Looking up the rest from reference TRBV7-2 and TRBJ1-1 gives the full variable domain: GAGVSQSPSNKVTEKGKDVELRCDPISGHTALYWYRQSLGQGLEFLIYFQGNSAPDKSGLPSDRFSAERTGGSVSTLTIQRTQQEDSAVYLCASSPRWGNTEAFFGQGTRLTVV.

This clone has a handful of counts. This sequence joins TRBV5-1 and TRBJ2-7, with D possibly being TRBD1 or TRBD2 (6 bases each). The germline V gene encodes CDR1 SGHRS and CDR2 YFSETQ. The CDR3 extends over 15 amino acids. The V end lost 4 bases, the J end lost 2 bases, and 16 bases lay between the germline ends. DNA for the CDR3: TGCGCCAGCAGCAGAGGGGGGACGGGGGCCTACGAGCAGTACTTC. As protein: CASSRGGTGAYEQYF.

This chain joins TRBV28 and TRBJ1-1; D remains ambiguous. The CDR3 runs 13 residues. Trimming stripped 4 bases from V and 4 bases from J, with 10 bases between. The V gene's germline CDR1 is MDHEN and CDR2 SYDVKM. CDR3 region: CASSWWGGTEAFF. The CDR3 region has the DNA TGTGCCAGCAGTTGGTGGGGTGGCACTGAAGCTTTCTTT.

In DNA, the CDR3 is TGCGCCAGCAGCTTACCAGGGGATAGCACAGATACGCAGTATTTT. Translation: CASSLPGDSTDTQYF. This chain joins TRBV5-1 and TRBJ2-3; TRBD1 might be the D (6 bases). Deletions cut 2 bases from V and 0 bases from J, with 10 bases between. This CDR3 has 15 amino acids. Germline assignment: CDR1 SGHRS and CDR2 YFSETQ.

The rearrangement joins TRBV5-1 to TRBJ1-2; D may be TRBD1 (6 bases). This CDR3 spans 15 amino acids. The germline CDR1 and CDR2 sequences are SGHRS and YFSETQ. V was pared by 3 bases and J by 4 bases, with 16 bases between. The CDR3 reads CASSSGDRSVYGYTF. In DNA, the CDR3 is TGCGCCAGCAGCTCCGGAGACAGGTCGGTCTATGGCTACACCTTC.

This chain joins TRBV28 and TRBJ2-7; tentative D call: TRBD1 (6 bases). There are 13 residues in the CDR3. CDR1 and CDR2 (germline): MDHEN, SYDVKM. The V end lost 8 bases, the J end lost 1 base, and 12 bases lay between the germline ends. The CDR3 loop is CASSPQGSYEQYF. The CDR3, as DNA: TGTGCCAGCTCACCACAGGGATCCTACGAGCAGTACTTC.

This chain joins TRBV25-1 and TRBJ1-5; D is unclear. Germline V lookup: CDR1 MGHDK, CDR2 SYGVNS. The CDR3 runs 12 residues. V was trimmed by 4 bases and J by 3 bases, leaving 4 bases between them. The CDR3 sequence: CASSALNQPQHF. In DNA form, the CDR3 reads TGTGCCAGCAGTGCCCTCAATCAGCCCCAGCATTTT.

The V gene is TRBV11-3, the J gene TRBJ1-1; D is possibly TRBD1 (5 bases). V lost 6 bases, J lost 0 bases, and 8 bases lay in between. CDR1 is SGHNT, CDR2 YENEEA, per germline. The CDR3 consists of 13 residues. CDR3 DNA sequence: TGTGCCAGCAGTCGGACATTGAACACTGAAGCTTTCTTT. Its translation is CASSRTLNTEAFF.